What follows are 12 T cell receptor beta chains derived from one specimen sequenced in a study of PD-1 blockade in classical Hodgkin lymphoma. Every patient relapsed after autologous stem cell transplantation, and brentuximab vedotin exposure varied. TCRdb keeps only in-frame clones here, not all; method: immunoSEQ multiplex PCR. The sample includes 5,500 to 8,000 clones, approximately 84% of them seen just once. Here the sequenced sample was peripheral blood mononuclear cells (PBMCs), taken at baseline. The receptors derive from a human donor with classical Hodgkin lymphoma.

Worth noting for this clone: A far larger clone is off by one base, so a read error is likely. Additional DNA sequences in this sample encode the identical CDR3. The chain is built from TRBV7-2 and TRBJ2-7, with TRBD2 matching 7 bases. CDR3 length: 14 amino acids. Germline CDR1 is SGHTA and CDR2 is FQGNSA. With V trimmed by 5 bases and J by 0 bases, 4 bases remained unmatched. In nucleotides, the CDR3 is TGTGCCAGCAGCCAAGCGGGAAGCTCCTACGAGCAGTACTTC. Encoded protein: CASSQAGSSYEQYF.

The gene calls are TRBV9 and TRBJ2-2; a possible D gene is TRBD2 (6 bases). This CDR3 has 16 amino acids. Germline V CDR1 and CDR2: SGDLS, YYNGEE. V lost 0 bases, J lost 2 bases, and 11 bases lay in between. DNA for the CDR3: TGTGCCAGCAGCGTAGCGGGAGCAATTAACACCGGGGAGCTGTTTTTT. Its translation is CASSVAGAINTGELFF.

V and J are TRBV2 and TRBJ1-5; possible D gene TRBD1, 6 bases. The CDR3 length is 14 residues. Trimming pared 6 bases from V and 7 bases from J, leaving 16 bases between. Germline CDR1 and CDR2: SNHLY and FYNNEI. CDR3 coding DNA: TGTGCCAGCAGGAGGGACATCTTAAGCCAGCCCCAGCATTTT. Its protein is CASRRDILSQPQHF.

In its sample, this clone was seen once. The chain is built from TRBV6-5 and TRBJ2-2; no clear D gene. This CDR3 is built from 15 residues. V was trimmed by 3 bases and J by 0 bases, leaving 8 bases between them. The V gene's germline CDR1 is MNHEY and CDR2 SVGAGI. CDR3 in amino acids: CASSYLGPNTGELFF. The CDR3 DNA is TGTGCCAGCAGTTATCTTGGTCCGAACACCGGGGAGCTGTTTTTT.

Notes on this clone: The sample contains more than one DNA sequence encoding this CDR3. The V and J genes are TRBV7-9 and TRBJ2-1; D is undetermined. Trimming left V 1 base short and J 4 bases short, with 8 bases between. Germline V CDR1 and CDR2: SEHNR, FQNEAQ (reference sequence). CDR3 size: 14 residues. CDR3 region: CASSLGQGYNEQFF. CDR3 nucleotide sequence: TGTGCCAGCAGCTTAGGACAAGGATACAATGAGCAGTTCTTC.

In its sample, this clone was seen once. The rearrangement uses TRBV7-6 and TRBJ2-1; tentatively, D is TRBD2 (6 bases). The V end was cut by 4 bases, the J end by 2 bases, with 9 bases between. CDR3 length: 14 amino acids. Germline V gives CDR1 SGHVS, CDR2 FNYEAQ. This CDR3 is CASSSGDAYNEQFF. The CDR3 DNA reads as TGTGCCAGCAGCTCGGGAGACGCCTACAATGAGCAGTTCTTC. The full variable domain, in which reference TRBV7-6 and TRBJ2-1 provide the parts outside the CDR3, is GAGVSQSPRYKVTKRGQDVALRCDPISGHVSLYWYRQALGQGPEFLTYFNYEAQQDKSGLPNDRFSAERPEGSISTLTIQRTEQRDSAMYRCASSSGDAYNEQFFGPGTRLTVL.

The CDR3 is CATRHGGDPYGYTF. CDR3 nucleotides: TGTGCCACCCGGCACGGTGGAGACCCCTATGGCTACACCTTC. The chain has TRBV15 and TRBJ1-2; D uncertain. Looked up from germline, CDR1 is LNHNV and CDR2 is YYDKDF (reference sequence). The CDR3 totals 14 residues. V gave up 8 bases and J gave up 4 bases, with 17 bases separating them.

The chain has TRBV9 and TRBJ2-7, with D tentatively TRBD2 (6 bases). CDR1 SGDLS and CDR2 YYNGEE come from the germline V gene. The ends were cut back, 0 bases at V and 0 bases at J, with 13 bases in the middle. CDR3 size: 16 residues. CDR3 sequence: CASSVEASASSYEQYF. The DNA of the CDR3 is TGTGCCAGCAGCGTAGAGGCTAGCGCAAGCTCCTACGAGCAGTACTTC.

This chain connects TRBV7-9 to TRBJ2-1; 8 bases match TRBD2. V lost 0 bases, J lost 7 bases, and 8 bases stayed unmatched. The CDR3 runs 16 residues. Germline V gene data show CDR1 as SEHNR and CDR2 as FQNEAQ (reference sequence). CDR3 coding DNA: TGTGCCAGCAGCTTAGCGAGGGTAGCGGGGTTTAATGAGCAGTTCTTC. Encoded protein: CASSLARVAGFNEQFF.

The chain couples TRBV30 to TRBJ1-1; the D gene is possibly TRBD1 (5 bases). Germline assignment: CDR1 GTSNPN and CDR2 SVGIG (reference sequence). The V end was cut by 4 bases, the J end by 0 bases, with 21 bases between. The CDR3 is 17 amino acids. In DNA, the CDR3 is TGTGCCTGGACAGGGACCCGCCCAATATTGGTGAACACTGAAGCTTTCTTT. As protein: CAWTGTRPILVNTEAFF.

This CDR3 reads CASSRRDRGYEQYF. In DNA, the CDR3 is TGTGCCAGCAGCCGCCGGGACAGGGGCTACGAGCAGTACTTC. The rearrangement joins TRBV13 to TRBJ2-7; 10 bases agree with TRBD1. The length of the CDR3 is 14 residues. The V gene end was trimmed by 5 bases and the J gene end by 3 bases; junction bases not matched to a gene: 4. CDR1 and CDR2 (germline): PRHDT, FYEKMQ (reference sequence).

As regards this clone: Since a far larger clone is one base different, this is likely a read error. Within the sample, other DNA sequences also encode this same CDR3. This chain uses TRBV13 with TRBJ2-7; 7 nucleotides line up with TRBD2. The ends lost 5 bases at V and 0 bases at J; junction bases unmatched: 4. Per the germline V gene, CDR1 is PRHDT and CDR2 is FYEKMQ (reference sequence). The CDR3 extends over 14 amino acids. The CDR3 here is CASSQAGSSYEQYF. CDR3 nucleotide sequence: TGTGCCAGCAGCCAAGCGGGAAGCTCCTACGAGCAGTACTTC.